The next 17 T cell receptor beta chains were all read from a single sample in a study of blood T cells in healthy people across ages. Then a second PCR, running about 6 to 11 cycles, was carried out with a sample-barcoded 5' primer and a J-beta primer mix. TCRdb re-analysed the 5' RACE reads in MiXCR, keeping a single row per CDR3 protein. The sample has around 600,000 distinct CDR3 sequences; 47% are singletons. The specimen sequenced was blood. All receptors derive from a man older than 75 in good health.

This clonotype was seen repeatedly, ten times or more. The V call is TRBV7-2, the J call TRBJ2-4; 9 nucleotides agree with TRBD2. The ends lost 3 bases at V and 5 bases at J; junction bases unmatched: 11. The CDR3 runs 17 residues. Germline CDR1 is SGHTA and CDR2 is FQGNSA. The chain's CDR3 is CASSLAFRAGGQNIQYF. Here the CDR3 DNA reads TGTGCCAGCAGCTTGGCCTTCAGAGCGGGGGGCCAAAACATTCAGTACTTC.

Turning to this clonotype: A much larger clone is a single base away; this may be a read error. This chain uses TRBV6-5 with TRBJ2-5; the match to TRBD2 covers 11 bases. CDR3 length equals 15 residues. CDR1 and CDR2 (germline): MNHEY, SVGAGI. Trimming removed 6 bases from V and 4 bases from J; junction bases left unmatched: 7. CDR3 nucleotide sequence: TGTGCCAGCAGGTCACTAGCGGGAGAATCAGAGACCCAGTACTTC. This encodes CASRSLAGESETQYF.

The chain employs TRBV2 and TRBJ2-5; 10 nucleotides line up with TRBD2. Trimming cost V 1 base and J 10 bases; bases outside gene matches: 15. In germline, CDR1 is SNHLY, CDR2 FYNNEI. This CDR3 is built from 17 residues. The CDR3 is CASSEGGVSGRASIQYF. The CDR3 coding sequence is TGTGCCAGCAGTGAAGGGGGGGTGAGCGGGAGGGCCTCTATCCAGTACTTC.

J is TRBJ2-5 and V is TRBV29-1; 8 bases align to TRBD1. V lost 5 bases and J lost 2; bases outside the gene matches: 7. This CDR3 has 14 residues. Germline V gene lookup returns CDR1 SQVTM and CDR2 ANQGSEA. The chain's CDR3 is CSVSTGGRQETQYF. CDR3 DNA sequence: TGCAGCGTTTCTACAGGGGGTCGGCAAGAGACCCAGTACTTC.

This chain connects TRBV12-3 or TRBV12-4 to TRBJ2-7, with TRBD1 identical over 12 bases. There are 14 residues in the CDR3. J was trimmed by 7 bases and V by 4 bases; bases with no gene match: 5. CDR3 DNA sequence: TGTGCCAGCAGTTCCGGGACAGGGGGCGATGAGCAGTACTTC. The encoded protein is CASSSGTGGDEQYF.

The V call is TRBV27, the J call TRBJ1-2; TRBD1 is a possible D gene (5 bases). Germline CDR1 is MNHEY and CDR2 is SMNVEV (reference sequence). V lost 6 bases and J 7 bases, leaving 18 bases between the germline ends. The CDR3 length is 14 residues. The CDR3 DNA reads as TGTGCCAGCAGCCCCTTTGGAGGGGCGCGTGGCTACACCTTC. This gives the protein CASSPFGGARGYTF.

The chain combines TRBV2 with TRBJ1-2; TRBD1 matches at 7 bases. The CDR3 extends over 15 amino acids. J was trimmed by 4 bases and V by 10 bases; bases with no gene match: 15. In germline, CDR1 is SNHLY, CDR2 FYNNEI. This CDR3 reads CATVPGTANVYGYTF. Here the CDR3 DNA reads TGTGCCACCGTGCCAGGGACAGCTAACGTCTATGGCTACACCTTC. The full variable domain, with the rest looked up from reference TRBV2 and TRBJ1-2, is EPEVTQTPSHQVTQMGQEVILRCVPISNHLYFYWYRQILGQKVEFLVSFYNNEISEKSEIFDDQFSVERPDGSNFTLKIRSTKLEDSAMYFCATVPGTANVYGYTFGSGTRLTVV.

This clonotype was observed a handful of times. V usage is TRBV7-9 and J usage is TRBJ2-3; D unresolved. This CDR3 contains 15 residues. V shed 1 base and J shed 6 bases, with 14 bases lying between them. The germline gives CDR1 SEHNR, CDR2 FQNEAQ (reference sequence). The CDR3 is CASSLDPDSLDTQYF. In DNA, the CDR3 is TGTGCCAGCAGCTTAGATCCTGATAGCTTGGATACGCAGTATTTT.

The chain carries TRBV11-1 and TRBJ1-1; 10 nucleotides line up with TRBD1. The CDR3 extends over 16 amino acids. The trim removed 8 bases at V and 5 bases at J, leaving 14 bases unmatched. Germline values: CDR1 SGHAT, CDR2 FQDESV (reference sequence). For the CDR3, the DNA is TGTGCCAGCCGACCCGGGACAGGGGCCTCGAGGACTGAAGCTTTCTTT. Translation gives CASRPGTGASRTEAFF.

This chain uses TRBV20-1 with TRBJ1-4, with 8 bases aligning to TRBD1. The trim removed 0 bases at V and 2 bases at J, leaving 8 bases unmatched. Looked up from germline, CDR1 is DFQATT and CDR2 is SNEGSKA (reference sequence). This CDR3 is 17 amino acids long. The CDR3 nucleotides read TGCAGTGCTAGAGATTTGGGCAGGGGGCGGACTAATGAAAAACTGTTTTTT. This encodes CSARDLGRGRTNEKLFF.

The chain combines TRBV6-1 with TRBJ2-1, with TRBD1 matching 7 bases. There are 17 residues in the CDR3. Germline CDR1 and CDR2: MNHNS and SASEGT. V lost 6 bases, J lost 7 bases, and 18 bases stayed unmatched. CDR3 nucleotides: TGTGCCAGCAGCCCACGGGACAGAAGGCGCAGGGGAAATGAGCAGTTCTTC. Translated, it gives CASSPRDRRRRGNEQFF.

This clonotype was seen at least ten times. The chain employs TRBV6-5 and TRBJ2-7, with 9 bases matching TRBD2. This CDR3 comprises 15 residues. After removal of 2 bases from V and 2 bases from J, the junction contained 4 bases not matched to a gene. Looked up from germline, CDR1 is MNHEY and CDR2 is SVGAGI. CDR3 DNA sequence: TGTGCCAGCAGTTACATCGTAGCGGGAGCCTACGAGCAGTACTTC. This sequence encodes CASSYIVAGAYEQYF.

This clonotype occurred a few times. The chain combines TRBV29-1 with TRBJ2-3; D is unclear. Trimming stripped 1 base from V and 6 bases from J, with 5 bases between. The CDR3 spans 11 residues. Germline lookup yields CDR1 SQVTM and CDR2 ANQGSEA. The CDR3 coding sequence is TGCAGCGTTGAAGTCTCTGATACGCAGTATTTT. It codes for CSVEVSDTQYF.

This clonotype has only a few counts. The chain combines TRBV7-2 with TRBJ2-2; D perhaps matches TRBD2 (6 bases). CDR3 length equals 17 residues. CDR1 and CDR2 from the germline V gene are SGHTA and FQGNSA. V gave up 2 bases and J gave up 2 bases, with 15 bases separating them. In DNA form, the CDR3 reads TGTGCCAGCAGCTTAAGTTTTGGGAGGACAAACACCGGGGAGCTGTTTTTT. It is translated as CASSLSFGRTNTGELFF.

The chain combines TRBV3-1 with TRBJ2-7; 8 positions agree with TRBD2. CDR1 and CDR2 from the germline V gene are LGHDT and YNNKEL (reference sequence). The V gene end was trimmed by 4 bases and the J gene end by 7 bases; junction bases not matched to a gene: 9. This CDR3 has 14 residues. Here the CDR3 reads CASSPQAGVREQYF. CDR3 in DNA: TGTGCCAGCAGCCCACAAGCGGGAGTGAGGGAGCAGTACTTC.

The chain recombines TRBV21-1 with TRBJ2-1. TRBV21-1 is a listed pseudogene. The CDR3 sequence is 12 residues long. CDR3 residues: CASSKDDVRQFF. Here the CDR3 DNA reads TGTGCCAGCAGCAAAGACGACGTTCGGCAGTTCTTC.

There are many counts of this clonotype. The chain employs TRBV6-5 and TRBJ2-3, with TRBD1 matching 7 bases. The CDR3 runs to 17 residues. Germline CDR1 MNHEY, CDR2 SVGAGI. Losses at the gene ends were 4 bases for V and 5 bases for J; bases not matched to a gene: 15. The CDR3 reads CASSSNRGTHGRDTQYF. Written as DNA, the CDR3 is TGTGCCAGCAGTTCCAACAGGGGCACCCACGGCCGAGATACGCAGTATTTT.